This T cell receptor beta chain was found in a study of immune heterogeneity within non-small cell lung tumors (dated by TCRdb to 2016 to 2018). In terms of the full investigation: By histology, a few squamous cell carcinomas, 9 to 11 non-squamous carcinomas and 1 tumor not otherwise specified were included. TCR repertoires were analyzed from 57 tumor loci of about 15 patients, while transcriptome data covered only around 45 loci from roughly 12 patients. To look at intratumoral immune heterogeneity, the study ran whole-exome sequencing, RNA-seq and TCR beta repertoire sequencing on several spatially distinct regions taken from every NSCLC tumor. Neoantigen binding to each patient's HLA alleles was predicted with netMHCpan-3.0 for mutant peptides of 8 to 11 amino acids. General conclusions and limits of the study: For the most part, high-frequency TCR beta clonotypes differed from one individual patient to another. Identical dominant CDR3B clonotypes recurred across loci within a patient, yet different tumor locations also harbored unique high-frequency clones. Local tumor mutational burden and local T-cell repertoire clonality had a statistically significant but moderate positive correlation (R roughly 0.35).

For the TCR template, genomic DNA was extracted from bulk tumor tissue, and approximately 640 ng of gDNA was amplified for each sample. During surgery, multiple biopsies were taken from each primary tumor, with sampling sites spaced as far apart as possible within the tumor mass. Patients in the study cohort, which was described as untreated, were newly diagnosed NSCLC cases going through curative surgery. The donor group was made up of under 16 newly diagnosed non-small cell lung cancer patients undergoing surgery with curative intent. Two independent pathologists reviewed the resected tumor masses. Only high-quality DNA and RNA samples were carried forward to sequencing. This clonotype was seen many times. This receptor's antigen is unknown. Per-base qualities were not stored, and no clone one base away is much larger. The TCR beta CDR3 region was amplified with a multiplex PCR system whose first round ran for about 9 cycles using 32 V-gene forward primers and 13 J-gene reverse primers. The first PCR round used a QIAGEN Multiplex PCR Kit, and the primer sequences were filed in Chinese patent CN105087789A. Illumina universal primers were added in a second PCR round performed with the Phusion High-Fidelity PCR Kit. Paired-end sequencing of TCR libraries was carried out on the Illumina HiSeq X Ten platform at a read length of 151 bp. The study's own analysis went as follows. Cutadapt removed reads without multiplex PCR primers, PEAR merged read pairs, and MiXCR with default settings called CDR3 regions. Shannon entropy measured repertoire diversity, and clonality was calculated as one minus the Shannon entropy divided by the ln of the count of productive unique sequences. Dominant or high-frequency T-cell clones were defined as clonotypes at frequencies of at least 0.5%. In-frame beta chains were kept once TCRdb had trimmed the public reads at Q25 with fastp and called clones with MiXCR. Rows matching on CDR3 protein sequence are summarized as one entry with the most common DNA and genes. In this record, the V and J calls reflect TCRdb's handling and not the investigators' own analysis. This sample has 20,000 or so distinct CDR3 sequences in its table, and 25% to 35% of those were observed once. Roughly 4% of the sample lies in the top ten.

This receptor was identified in a man between 40 and 49 years old with non-small cell lung cancer. The sample comprised lung tumor tissue.

Here the CDR3 is given as CASRPPGGWSEAFF. The nucleotides are TGTGCCAGCAGGCCCCCAGGGGGGTGGTCTGAAGCTTTCTTT. Here the chain combines TRBV12-3 or TRBV12-4 and TRBJ1-1; 7 bases in between match TRBD1. The CDR3, cysteine through phenylalanine, is 14 amino acids long. The only DNA kept is the CDR3, 42 bases in frame from the first base. Trimming leaves V shorter by 6 bases and J shorter by 6 bases, with the junction holding 10 bases beyond the gene matches.